These 9 T cell receptor beta chains originate from one sample sequenced in a study of T cells in Graves' hyperthyroidism and ophthalmopathy. Amplification targeted TCR beta CDR3 regions from RNA transcripts. An initial round of RT-PCR targeting the TCR CDR3 relied on the HTBI primer set. From the multiplex PCR reads, TCRdb called clonotypes with MiXCR, one entry per CDR3 protein. The sample has about 610,000 distinct CDR3 sequences, under 15% seen once; the top ten hold 3.5% to 4.5%. Material: blood. All receptors come from a woman aged 35 to 49 with Graves' ophthalmopathy.

This clonotype has at least ten counts. The chain links TRBV11-2 to TRBJ2-2; 8 bases are shared with TRBD2. The CDR3 is 14 residues long. Trimming at V came to 8 bases and at J to 2 bases, leaving 4 bases not matched to a gene. Germline lookup yields CDR1 SGHAT and CDR2 FQNNGV. The CDR3 here is CASLLAGNTGELFF. The CDR3 nucleotides are TGTGCCAGCCTTCTAGCGGGTAACACCGGGGAGCTGTTTTTT.

Only a few counts were recorded for this clonotype. The rearrangement uses TRBV11-1 and TRBJ1-4, with D unclear. CDR1 and CDR2 from the germline V gene are SGHAT and FQDESV (reference sequence). The CDR3 covers 15 residues. V was trimmed by 2 bases and J by 4 bases, leaving 11 bases between them. CDR3 in amino acids: CASSLSRQDNEKLFF. CDR3 coding DNA: TGTGCCAGCAGCTTATCGAGGCAGGATAATGAAAAACTGTTTTTT.

The chain uses TRBV4-3 and TRBJ1-2; 7 nucleotides match TRBD1. V lost 0 bases and J lost 4; bases outside the gene matches: 8. The CDR3 is 16 amino acids. Germline CDR1 and CDR2: LGHNA and YSLEER. The CDR3 coding sequence is TGCGCCAGCAGCCAAGATTTCACAGGGGCGTTCTATGGCTACACCTTC. This encodes CASSQDFTGAFYGYTF.

The table lists this clonotype with many counts. This rearrangement joins TRBV2 to TRBJ1-5, with D uncertain. V gave up 6 bases and J gave up 0 bases, with 9 bases separating them. The length of the CDR3 is 14 residues. Looked up from germline, CDR1 is SNHLY and CDR2 is FYNNEI. The CDR3, as DNA: TGTGCCAGCAGGGCAGAATATAGCAATCAGCCCCAGCATTTT. Encoded protein: CASRAEYSNQPQHF.

This clonotype was detected ten times or more. The genes are TRBV20-1 and TRBJ2-7; the match to TRBD2 covers 9 bases. This CDR3 spans 14 amino acids. The V segment lost 7 bases and the J segment 4 bases; nucleotides outside the gene matches: 11. Germline CDR1 DFQATT, CDR2 SNEGSKA (reference sequence). CDR3 in DNA: TGCAGTGGGGCTAGCGGGAACAAGATGTACGAGCAGTACTTC. Protein sequence: CSGASGNKMYEQYF.

This clonotype has ten or more counts. The J gene is TRBJ2-7, the V gene TRBV4-2, with unresolved D. From germline, CDR1 is LGHNA and CDR2 YNFKEQ. The germline V and J ends were trimmed by 0 bases and 2 bases, with 8 bases remaining between them. This CDR3 comprises 14 residues. CDR3 loop: CASSQDAGPYEQYF. Written as DNA, the CDR3 is TGTGCCAGCAGCCAAGATGCCGGACCCTACGAGCAGTACTTC.

This clonotype was counted many times. The chain recombines TRBV27 with TRBJ1-2; D remains ambiguous. The V gene's germline CDR1 is MNHEY and CDR2 SMNVEV (reference sequence). The CDR3 has 13 residues. V lost 5 bases to trimming and J lost 4 bases, with 11 bases between them. In DNA, the CDR3 is TGTGCCAGCAGTCTGACGGCTGCCTATGGCTACACCTTC. It encodes CASSLTAAYGYTF.

The sample holds many counts of this clonotype. The chain carries TRBV12-3 or TRBV12-4 and TRBJ1-1; D is uncertain. The CDR3 is 12 amino acids. The V end was cut by 5 bases, the J end by 3 bases, with 7 bases between. The CDR3 DNA sequence: TGTGCCAGCAGTACCATATACACTGAAGCTTTCTTT. The encoded protein is CASSTIYTEAFF.

This clonotype was counted many times. The chain employs TRBV29-1 and TRBJ2-7, with 7 bases aligning to TRBD2. Per germline, CDR1 SQVTM and CDR2 ANQGSEA. V lost 0 bases and J lost 7; bases outside the gene matches: 6. The CDR3 length is 13 residues. This chain's CDR3 is CSVEDKTSREQYF. CDR3 sequence (DNA): TGCAGCGTTGAAGACAAGACTAGCAGAGAGCAGTACTTC.